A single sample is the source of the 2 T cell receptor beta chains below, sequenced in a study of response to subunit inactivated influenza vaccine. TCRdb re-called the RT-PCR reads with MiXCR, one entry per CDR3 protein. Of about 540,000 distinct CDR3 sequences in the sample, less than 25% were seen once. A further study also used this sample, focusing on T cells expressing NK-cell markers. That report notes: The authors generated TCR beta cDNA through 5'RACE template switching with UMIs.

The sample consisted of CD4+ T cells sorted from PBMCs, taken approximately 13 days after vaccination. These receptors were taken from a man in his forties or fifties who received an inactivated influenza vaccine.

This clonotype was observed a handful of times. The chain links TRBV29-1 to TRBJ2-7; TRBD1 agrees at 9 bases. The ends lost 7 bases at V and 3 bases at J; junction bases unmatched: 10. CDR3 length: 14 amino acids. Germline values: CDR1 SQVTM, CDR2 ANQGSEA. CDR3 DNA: TGCAGCGCCTCTTCCGGGACAGGGAACTACGAGCAGTACTTC. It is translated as CSASSGTGNYEQYF.

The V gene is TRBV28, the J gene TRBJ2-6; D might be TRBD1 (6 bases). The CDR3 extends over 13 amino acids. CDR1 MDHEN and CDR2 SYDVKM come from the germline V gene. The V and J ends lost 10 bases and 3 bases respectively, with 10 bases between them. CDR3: CATHRVGANVLTF. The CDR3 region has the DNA TGTGCCACACACAGGGTTGGGGCCAACGTCCTGACTTTC.